The TCR beta chain under discussion was sequenced for a study of STAT5B mutations in CD4+ large granular lymphocyte leukemia. Study details: Among healthy donors, a particular HLA allele went with more CDR3 'QG' motifs.

The study's findings and limits: Patient CD4-sorted repertoires stayed more clonal than healthy ones after leukemic-clone removal. Compared with healthy controls (2/35), patient top clones favored TRBV06 (8/27).

Worth noting for this clone: Its target is not known.

Under the authors' procedure: Lowest detectable productive clonotype frequency was 2.59 x 10-5. The protocol was immunoSEQ multiplex PCR, while the TCRdb copy is restricted to in-frame clones and leaves out a portion. That table furnishes V, J and clone size, whereas the DNA furnished D and trimming. The table records tens of thousands of clones, about 81% of them present only once. CDR1 and CDR2 (germline): SGHVS, FQNEAQ. Deletions cut 2 bases from V and 2 bases from J, with 16 bases between. CDR3 length equals 16 residues. This chain joins TRBV7-8 and TRBJ2-7; D possibly corresponds to TRBD2 (6 bases). Sequencing used CD4+ T cells from blood buffy coats. This receptor was identified in a human donor in good health. CDR3 DNA sequence: TGTGCCAGCAGCTTATCCGGGGGTGTTATGACCTACGAGCAGTACTTC. Residues: CASSLSGGVMTYEQYF.